The present T cell receptor (beta chain) was sequenced within a study of cytomegalovirus exposure and HLA in healthy donors. This table comes from immunoSEQ multiplex PCR, and its TCRdb copy is limited to in-frame clones, with some not included. Altogether over 150,000 clones are present, 75% to 90% being singletons, with the ten largest covering 15% to 20%. Sequencing was carried out using PBMCs. The TCR comes from a man younger than 35 in good health and CMV-seropositive.

The CDR3 is CASSLAIGGTDTQYF. DNA for the CDR3: TGCGCCAGCAGCTTGGCGATCGGGGGCACAGATACGCAGTATTTT. The rearrangement uses TRBV5-1 and TRBJ2-3; perhaps TRBD2 as D (5 bases). The CDR3 length is 15 residues. Germline assignment: CDR1 SGHRS and CDR2 YFSETQ. The V end was cut by 0 bases, the J end by 1 base, with 9 bases between.